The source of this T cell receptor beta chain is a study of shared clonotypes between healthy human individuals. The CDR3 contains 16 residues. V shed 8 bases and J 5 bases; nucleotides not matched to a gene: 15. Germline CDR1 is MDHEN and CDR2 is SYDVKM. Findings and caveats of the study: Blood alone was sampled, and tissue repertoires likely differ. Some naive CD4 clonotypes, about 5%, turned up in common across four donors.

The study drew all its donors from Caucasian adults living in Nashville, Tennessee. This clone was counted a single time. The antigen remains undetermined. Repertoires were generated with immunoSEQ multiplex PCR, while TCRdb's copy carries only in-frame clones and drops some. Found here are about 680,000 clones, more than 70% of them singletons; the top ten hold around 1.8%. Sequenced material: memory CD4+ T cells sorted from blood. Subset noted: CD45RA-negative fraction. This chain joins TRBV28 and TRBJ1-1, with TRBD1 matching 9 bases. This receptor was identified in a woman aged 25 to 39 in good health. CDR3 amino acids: CASASGTGLTRTEAFF. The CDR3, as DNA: TGTGCCAGCGCTTCCGGGACAGGGCTTACGAGGACTGAAGCTTTCTTT.